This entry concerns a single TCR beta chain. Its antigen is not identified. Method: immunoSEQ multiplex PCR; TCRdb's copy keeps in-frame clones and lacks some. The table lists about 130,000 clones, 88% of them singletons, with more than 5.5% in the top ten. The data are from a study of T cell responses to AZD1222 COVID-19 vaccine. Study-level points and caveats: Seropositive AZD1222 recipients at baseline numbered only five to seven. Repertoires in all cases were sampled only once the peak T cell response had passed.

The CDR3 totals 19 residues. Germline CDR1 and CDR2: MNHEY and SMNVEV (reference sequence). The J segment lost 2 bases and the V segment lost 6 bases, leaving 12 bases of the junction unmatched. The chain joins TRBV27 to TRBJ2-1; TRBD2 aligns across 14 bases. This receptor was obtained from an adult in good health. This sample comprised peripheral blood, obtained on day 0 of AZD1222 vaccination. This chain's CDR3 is CASRRQGLAGVRAYNEQFF. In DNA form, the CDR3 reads TGTGCCAGCAGAAGGCAGGGACTAGCGGGAGTTAGGGCCTACAATGAGCAGTTCTTC.